This T cell receptor beta chain was retrieved from a study of blood T cells in healthy people across ages (dated by TCRdb to between 2015 and 2016). About the study as a whole: Template switching captured roughly one uniquely barcoded TCR beta cDNA molecule per two T cells in model experiments. The study measured age-related changes in TCR beta repertoire diversity using deep sequencing normalized with unique cDNA molecular identifiers. The donors were divided into four age groups: young (average 16 years), middle-aged (about 39), aged (around 67) and long-lived (more than 75). To avoid experimental bias, donors of different ages were spread randomly across the sequencing lanes. The study analyzed two additional independent replicas of 1 million unique cDNA reads from the same blood draw for two donors, one aged 18 to 30 and one aged 80 or older.

Study-wide conclusions, independent of this receptor: As age increased, observed TCR beta diversity per million T cells dropped in a roughly linear way, and a significant reduction was already evident by age around 41. Total diversity estimates from one million sequenced T cells were considered lower bounds and underestimates. The long-lived group showed more naive CD4+ T cells, fewer expanded clones and increased TCR diversity than the aged group, suggesting age selection. Because the CMV infection status of the donors was unknown, age-related changes in expanded clonotypes may potentially have been confounded. The percentage of naive T cells measured by flow cytometry correlated strongly with observed TCR beta diversity. Conclusive comparison of naive and antigen-experienced compartments was prevented by the profiling of bulk unsorted PBMCs.

Concerning this clonotype: Its antigen remains undetermined. No clone much larger than this one lies a single base away; base qualities are absent.

Ends trimmed: V by 5 bases, J by 5 bases; bases unmatched to a gene: 10. In the germline V gene, CDR1 corresponds to SGHTA and CDR2 to FQGTGA. Including cysteine and phenylalanine, the CDR3 has 15 amino acids. CDR3 DNA only is kept here, 45 bases in frame from base 1. The donors were roughly 38 Caucasian individuals from Russia, aged roughly 6 to 90 years, who were systemically healthy. Each donor gave approximately 9.3 milliliters of peripheral blood, collected into EDTA-treated Vacutainer tubes. Ficoll-Paque density-gradient centrifugation was used to isolate PBMCs, with at least 6 million obtained per sample. Trizol reagent was used to extract total RNA from PBMCs, with at least 6 micrograms per sample. For every donor, flow cytometry on a PBMC aliquot measured the percentage of naive CD45RAhigh/CD27high T cells. Library method: 5' RACE. The instrument was an Illumina HiSeq 2500. The second PCR ran for roughly 7 to 11 cycles and used a J-beta primer mix along with a sample-barcoded 5' primer. A template-switch 5' adaptor carrying 12 random nucleotides introduced a unique molecular identifier onto each TCR beta cDNA molecule. At least 2.5 million CDR3-containing paired-end reads were obtained from each sample. First-strand cDNA synthesis was performed from all RNA using the Mint cDNA synthesis kit, with priming by a TRBC-specific oligonucleotide. All cDNA was treated with uracil-DNA glycosylase and then went through a first 18-cycle PCR with the universal primers M1SS and BC2_uni_R. As for the original processing: Each sample was normalized by randomly selecting 1 million high-quality reads, each carrying a distinct molecular identifier. Reads sharing molecular identifiers were discarded rather than binned into consensus sequences. MiTCR, with a Q25 quality threshold and the strictest error-elimination algorithm, was used for CDR3 identification, clonotype clustering and error correction. A nonparametric unseen species model using Euler transformation provided a lower-bound estimate of total TCR beta diversity. Starting from the raw public reads, TCRdb applied fastp trimming at Q25, assembled clones with MiXCR and retained in-frame beta chains. When rows share a CDR3 protein, they turn into one entry using the most common DNA and genes. The V and J calls follow TCRdb's processing rather than the paper's. In this sample the table shows 650,000 or so distinct CDR3 sequences, roughly half of which occur a single time. In total, the top ten clones hold 13% of the sample.

The TCR was taken from a woman over 75 in good health. The rearrangement combines TRBV7-3 with TRBJ1-1, and TRBD1 matches 8 of the central bases. The sequencing input was blood. The bases are TGTGCCAGCAGCCCCCTGACAGGGGTTTTGACTGAAGCTTTCTTT. Its product reads: CASSPLTGVLTEAFF.